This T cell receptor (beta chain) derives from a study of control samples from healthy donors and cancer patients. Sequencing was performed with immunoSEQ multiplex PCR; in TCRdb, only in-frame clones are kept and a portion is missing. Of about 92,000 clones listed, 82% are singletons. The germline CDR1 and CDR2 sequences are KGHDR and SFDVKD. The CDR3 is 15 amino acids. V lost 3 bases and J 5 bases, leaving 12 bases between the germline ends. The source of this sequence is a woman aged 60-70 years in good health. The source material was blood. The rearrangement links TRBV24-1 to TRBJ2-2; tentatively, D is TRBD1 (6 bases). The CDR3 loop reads CATSDSTGQTGELFF. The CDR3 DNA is TGTGCCACCAGTGATAGTACAGGGCAGACCGGGGAGCTGTTTTTT.